This entry describes one TCR beta chain. Depth targeted 1 in 200,000 to 1 in 1 million T cells, averaging 10x coverage per clonotype. Assay used: immunoSEQ multiplex PCR; TCRdb lists only in-frame clones, some missing. The sample consists of fewer than 400,000 clones, about 61% of them appearing once. This entry belongs to a study of cytotoxic CD8 clonotypes in ibrutinib-treated CLL. In the study overall: The study included 11 relapsed/refractory and 15 treatment-naive patients; roughly 17 had IGHV unmutated disease.

The sequence was collected from a human donor with chronic lymphocytic leukemia. Source: PBMCs, taken after 36 months of ibrutinib treatment.

CDR3 residues: CASTNAHGGAVYGYTF. In DNA, the CDR3 is TGTGCCAGTACCAACGCCCATGGTGGGGCAGTCTATGGCTACACCTTC. The chain couples TRBV19 to TRBJ1-2, with D possibly TRBD1 on 5 matching bases. Germline-derived CDR1 and CDR2 are LNHDA and SQIVND (reference sequence). This CDR3 spans 16 amino acids. Trimming took off 7 bases at V and 4 bases at J, with 22 bases between the two ends. The full variable domain, with the rest looked up from reference TRBV19 and TRBJ1-2, is DGGITQSPKYLFRKEGQNVTLSCEQNLNHDAMYWYRQDPGQGLRLIYYSQIVNDFQKGDIAEGYSVSREKKESFPLTVTSAQKNPTAFYLCASTNAHGGAVYGYTFGSGTRLTVV.